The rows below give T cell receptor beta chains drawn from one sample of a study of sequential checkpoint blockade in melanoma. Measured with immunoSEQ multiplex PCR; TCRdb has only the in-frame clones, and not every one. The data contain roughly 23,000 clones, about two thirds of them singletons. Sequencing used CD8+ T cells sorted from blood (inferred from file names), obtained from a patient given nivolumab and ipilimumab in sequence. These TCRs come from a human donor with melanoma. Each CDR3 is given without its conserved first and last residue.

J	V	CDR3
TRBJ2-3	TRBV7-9	ASSPGGQPFTDTQY
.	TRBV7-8	ASSLSLAGGSYEQY
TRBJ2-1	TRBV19	ASSGEGFVWNNEQF
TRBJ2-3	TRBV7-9	ASTSTDTQY
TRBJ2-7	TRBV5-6	ASSLVFSSYEQY
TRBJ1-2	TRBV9	ASSVGTGGHGYT
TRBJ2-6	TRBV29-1	SVGQGRASGANVLT
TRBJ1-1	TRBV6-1	ASRNRDTEAF
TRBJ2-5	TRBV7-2	ASRKGLAQETQY
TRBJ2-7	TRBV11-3	ASSLSVVSEQY
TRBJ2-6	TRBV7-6	ASSSQSRANVLT
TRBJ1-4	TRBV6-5	ASSYSAVQNEKLF
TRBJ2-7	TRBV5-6	ASSSWPSYEQY
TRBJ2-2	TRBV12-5	ASGLRGTGELF
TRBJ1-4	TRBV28	ASTPTPFGEKLF
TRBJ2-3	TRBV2	ASSEDTSGGADTQY
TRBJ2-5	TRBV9	ASSVESVAETQY
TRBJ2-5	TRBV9	ASSVGGRGLGETQY
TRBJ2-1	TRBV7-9	ASSPRTGNSYNEQF
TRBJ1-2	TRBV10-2	ASSGRDRSNYGYT
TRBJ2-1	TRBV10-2	ATKEGSIEF
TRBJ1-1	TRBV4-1	ASSHGREKTEAF
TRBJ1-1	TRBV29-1	SVGFLGVDGTEAF
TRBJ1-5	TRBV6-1	ASSEGVKGDQPQH
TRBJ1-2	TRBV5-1	ASSMTEYNGYT
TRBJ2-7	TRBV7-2	ASSSRPTEPYEQY
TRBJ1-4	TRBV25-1	ASTLQASGEKLF
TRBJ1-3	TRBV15	ATSGQGAGNTIY
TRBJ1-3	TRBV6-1	ASRQATSGNTIY
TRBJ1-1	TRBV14	ASSQDGEGENTEAF
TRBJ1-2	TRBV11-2	ASSSGTDNYGYT
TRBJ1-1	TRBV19	ASRRDGLMNTEAF
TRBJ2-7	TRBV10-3	AISGGDFYEQY
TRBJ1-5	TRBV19	ASSVPGQLQH
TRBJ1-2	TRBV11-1	ASSLGTGSNYGYT
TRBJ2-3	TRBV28	ASTTWGLGYDTQY
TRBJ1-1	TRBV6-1	ASSNRGNSNTEAF
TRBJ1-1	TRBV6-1	ASSEYRVRVAF
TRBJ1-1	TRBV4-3	ASSHAPGTVSTEAF
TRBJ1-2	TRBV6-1	ASGRYYGYT
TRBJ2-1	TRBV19	ASRVAGGLNNEQF
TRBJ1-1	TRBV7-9	ASSPSRGDTEAF
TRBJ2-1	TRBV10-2	ASSEFRSSYNEQF
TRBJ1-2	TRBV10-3	ATQGAAGYT
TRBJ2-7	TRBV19	ASSPTTELTYEQY
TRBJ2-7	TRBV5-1	ASSLTGFPYEQY
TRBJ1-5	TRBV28	ASIPLMGGFNQPQH
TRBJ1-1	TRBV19	ASSPRGPTEAF
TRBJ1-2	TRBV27	ASGWGGGYGYT
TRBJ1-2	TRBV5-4	ASSQARIGPYGYT
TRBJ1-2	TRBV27	ASSSSTGFYGYT
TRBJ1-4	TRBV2	ASSTDRELISAEKLF
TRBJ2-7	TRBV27	ASSPGTGGGYEQY
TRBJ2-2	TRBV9	ASSAPGTGETGELF
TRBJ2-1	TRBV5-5	ASSPGGHEQF
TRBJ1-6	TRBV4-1	ASTGLDSPLH
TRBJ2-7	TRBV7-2	ASSLDLGPYYEQY
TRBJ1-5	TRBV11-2	ASSSGPGQPQH
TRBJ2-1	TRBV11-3	ASSPWTSGGEAVPNEQF
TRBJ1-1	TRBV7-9	ALKQGANTEAF